This passage covers 19 T cell receptor beta chains from one sample sequenced in a study of blood T cell repertoires in COVID-19. Sequenced by immunoSEQ multiplex PCR; TCRdb stores in-frame clones only, minus some. The top ten clones hold around a quarter of a sample with some 110,000 clones, more than 80% of them seen once. The specimen was peripheral blood. Source of these receptors: a man between 60 and 70 years old with acute or convalescent COVID-19.

This chain links TRBV27 with TRBJ1-1; D remains unclear. CDR3 length: 11 residues. CDR1 and CDR2 (germline): MNHEY, SMNVEV (reference sequence). The V end lost 4 bases, the J end lost 10 bases, and 10 bases lay between the germline ends. The CDR3 DNA follows: TGTGCCAGCAGTTCATCTGGGAGAGCTTTCTTT. This sequence encodes CASSSSGRAFF.

The J gene is TRBJ2-3, the V gene TRBV14; TRBD1 is a possible D gene (6 bases). The CDR3 is made up of 15 amino acids. CDR1 and CDR2 from the germline V gene are SGHDN and FVKESK. Deletions cut 1 base from V and 1 base from J, with 9 bases between. CDR3: CASSQARGGTDTQYF. DNA of the CDR3: TGTGCCAGCAGCCAAGCCAGGGGTGGCACAGATACGCAGTATTTT.

The chain carries TRBV9 and TRBJ1-2; no firm D call. V dropped 0 bases and J dropped 5 bases, with 14 bases sitting between them. Germline CDR1 reads SGDLS; CDR2 reads YYNGEE. The CDR3 spans 15 residues. CDR3 region: CASSVASKWAYGYTF. The CDR3, as DNA: TGTGCCAGCAGCGTAGCTTCGAAGTGGGCGTATGGCTACACCTTC.

The chain joins TRBV28 to TRBJ1-3; D unresolved. CDR1 and CDR2 (germline): MDHEN, SYDVKM. V was pared by 3 bases and J by 0 bases, with 18 bases between. The CDR3 has 18 amino acids. DNA of the CDR3: TGTGCCAGCAGTTTCTATCCCTCAAAGACAAACTCTGGAAACACCATATATTTT. Protein sequence: CASSFYPSKTNSGNTIYF.

This clone appeared once. This chain joins TRBV3-1 (or the pseudogene TRBV3-2) and TRBJ2-2; D ambiguous. This CDR3 region has 13 residues. Germline lookup yields CDR1 LGHDT and CDR2 YNNKEL (reference sequence). The germline V and J ends were trimmed by 2 bases and 4 bases, with 5 bases remaining between them. The DNA for the CDR3 is TGTGCCAGCAGCCAACCGGTCACCGGGGAGCTGTTTTTT. This translates into CASSQPVTGELFF.

CDR3 sequence: CATGGEQGFDSPLHF. CDR3 coding DNA: TGTGCCACCGGGGGGGAACAGGGGTTTGATTCACCCCTCCACTTT. The rearrangement links TRBV6-5 to TRBJ1-6; 7 nucleotides agree with TRBD1. The length of the CDR3 is 15 residues. Germline CDR1 reads MNHEY; CDR2 reads SVGAGI. V lost 10 bases to trimming and J lost 8 bases; unmatched junction nucleotides: 14.

The J gene is TRBJ2-2, the V gene TRBV18; TRBD2 might be the D (6 bases). Germline V gene sequence: CDR1 KGHSH, CDR2 LQKENI. Trimming removed 3 bases from V and 5 bases from J, with 7 bases in between. This CDR3 region has 13 residues. The CDR3: CASSPRGTGELFF. The CDR3 nucleotides are TGTGCCAGCTCACCCCGGGGGACCGGGGAGCTGTTTTTT.

This clone came up a few times. The chain employs TRBV5-6 and TRBJ2-1, with 11 nucleotides matching TRBD1. From germline, CDR1 is SGHDT and CDR2 YYEEEE. J lost 9 bases, V lost 0 bases, and 5 bases had no gene match. The CDR3 is made up of 15 amino acids. DNA for the CDR3: TGTGCCAGCAGCTTGGTGGGACAGGGGGAGGGTGAGCAGTTCTTC. Its translation: CASSLVGQGEGEQFF. The full variable domain, rest sourced from reference TRBV5-6 and TRBJ2-1, is DAGVTQSPTHLIKTRGQQVTLRCSPKSGHDTVSWYQQALGQGPQFIFQYYEEEERQRGNFPDRFSGHQFPNYSSELNVNALLLGDSALYLCASSLVGQGEGEQFFGPGTRLTVL.

V usage is TRBV6-5 and J usage is TRBJ1-6, with D tentatively TRBD1 (6 bases). The germline V gene has CDR1 MNHEY and CDR2 SVGAGI. This CDR3 is 14 amino acids long. The CDR3 reads CAIEGGHLTSPLHF. The CDR3 DNA reads TGTGCAATCGAAGGGGGACACCTCACTTCACCCCTCCACTTT.

The chain combines TRBV12-5 with TRBJ2-1, with 8 nucleotides matching TRBD2. The CDR3 is 14 amino acids. CDR1 is LGHNT and CDR2 is FRNRAP in the germline V gene. The trim removed 1 base at V and 5 bases at J, leaving 1 base unmatched. CDR3 in DNA: TGTGCTAGTGGTTTGGGAGCGGGAGACAATGAGCAGTTCTTC. Its protein product is CASGLGAGDNEQFF.

The chain combines TRBV2 with TRBJ1-4; D remains ambiguous. CDR3 length equals 14 residues. The ends were cut back, 9 bases at V and 3 bases at J, with 14 bases in the middle. Germline assignment: CDR1 SNHLY and CDR2 FYNNEI. The CDR3 coding sequence is TGTGCCAGTCAATTAGTCGTGTCTAATGAAAAACTGTTTTTT. This codes for CASQLVVSNEKLFF.

The V call is TRBV27, the J call TRBJ1-2; TRBD1 might be the D (6 bases). Trimming shortened V by 3 bases and J by 4 bases, and 15 bases separated the two germline ends. Germline CDR1 MNHEY, CDR2 SMNVEV (reference sequence). CDR3 length equals 15 residues. CDR3 amino acids: CASSFSRGTSYGYTF. The CDR3 DNA reads as TGTGCCAGCAGTTTCTCCAGGGGAACGAGCTATGGCTACACCTTC.

The V call is TRBV27, the J call TRBJ1-2; 8 nucleotides line up with TRBD1. The length of the CDR3 is 14 residues. Per germline, CDR1 MNHEY and CDR2 SMNVEV (reference sequence). V shed 6 bases and J 3 bases; nucleotides not matched to a gene: 6. The CDR3 here is CASRRTGYYYGYTF. The CDR3, as DNA: TGTGCCAGCAGACGGACAGGGTATTACTATGGCTACACCTTC.

The genes are TRBV2 and TRBJ1-5; TRBD1 might be the D (6 bases). The CDR3 runs to 17 residues. Germline CDR1 is SNHLY and CDR2 is FYNNEI. The V end lost 0 bases, the J end lost 6 bases, and 18 bases lay between the germline ends. CDR3: CASSEAGGSGAGQPQHF. DNA of the CDR3: TGTGCCAGCAGTGAAGCGGGGGGGTCAGGGGCAGGTCAGCCCCAGCATTTT.

The CDR3 sequence: CASSLGASGRDSGYTF. DNA of the CDR3: TGTGCCAGCAGCTTAGGCGCGTCAGGGCGGGATTCTGGCTACACCTTC. The V call is TRBV11-2, the J call TRBJ1-2, with D possibly matching TRBD1 (5 bases). Trimming removed 1 base at V and 7 bases at J, with 19 bases between. The CDR3 contains 16 residues. Germline V gives CDR1 SGHAT, CDR2 FQNNGV.

The J gene is TRBJ1-5, the V gene TRBV6-6; 8 bases align to TRBD1. Germline trimming cut 6 bases from V and 4 bases from J; bases unmatched to any gene: 5. Germline V gene data show CDR1 as MNHNY and CDR2 as SVGAGI (reference sequence). The CDR3 contains 14 residues. The CDR3 is CASRETGENQPQHF. For the CDR3, the DNA is TGTGCCAGCAGGGAGACAGGGGAAAATCAGCCCCAGCATTTT.

The J gene is TRBJ1-3, the V gene TRBV6-4; tentatively, D is TRBD1 (5 bases). V was shortened by 11 bases and J by 0 bases, with 17 bases between the two germline ends. The CDR3 has 15 residues. Germline-derived CDR1 and CDR2 are MRHNA and SNTAGT. This CDR3 reads CASSPQDLSGNTIYF. The CDR3 region has the DNA TGTGCCTCCTCCCCACAGGACCTCTCTGGAAACACCATATATTTT.

The chain is built from TRBV19 and TRBJ1-4; D unclear. Trimming shortened V by 4 bases and J by 0 bases, and 6 bases separated the two germline ends. The germline V gene has CDR1 LNHDA and CDR2 SQIVND (reference sequence). This CDR3 is 14 amino acids long. In DNA, the CDR3 is TGTGCCAGTAGTAGGTCAGCAACTAATGAAAAACTGTTTTTT. Its translation: CASSRSATNEKLFF.

The genes are TRBV5-1 and TRBJ2-2; 12 positions match TRBD2. Germline V lookup: CDR1 SGHRS, CDR2 YFSETQ. Trimming removed 0 bases from V and 4 bases from J; junction bases left unmatched: 7. This CDR3 region has 18 residues. As DNA, the CDR3 is TGCGCCAGCAGCTTGGGGACTAGCGGGGCGGAGGGCACCGGGGAGCTGTTTTTT. Protein sequence: CASSLGTSGAEGTGELFF.